This TCR beta chain was recovered during a study of T cell changes during pregnancy in multiple sclerosis. The CDR3 runs to 16 residues. Trimming cost V 3 bases and J 0 bases; bases outside gene matches: 6. The germline gives CDR1 KGHSH, CDR2 LQKENI. The assay was immunoSEQ multiplex PCR, and TCRdb's table has in-frame clones only and misses some. The profile shows approximately 43,000 clones, approximately 81% of them singletons. Sequencing was performed on CD4+ T cells from peripheral blood mononuclear cells, taken before pregnancy. The chain has TRBV18 and TRBJ2-7; TRBD1 matches at 9 bases. This receptor was obtained from a female donor with multiple sclerosis, enrolled in a pregnancy study. CDR3 protein: CASSPLGQGSSYEQYF. CDR3 DNA: TGTGCCAGCTCACCTTTGGGACAGGGTAGCTCCTACGAGCAGTACTTC.